The 8 T cell receptor beta chains below all came from one sample that was sequenced in a study of lung T cells in sarcoidosis with Löfgren's syndrome. One entry per CDR3 protein, called by TCRdb with MiXCR from the reads. This table has about 9,400 distinct CDR3 sequences, nearly 20% appearing once. Specimen: CD4+ T cells from bronchoalveolar lavage. All receptors come from a human donor with sarcoidosis (Löfgren's syndrome or another form), or a control subject (not recorded which).

At least ten counts were recorded for this clonotype. The chain carries TRBV6-1 and TRBJ2-2; D is uncertain. CDR3 size: 16 residues. The V end was cut by 6 bases, the J end by 1 base, with 15 bases between. Germline CDR1 MNHNS, CDR2 SASEGT. The CDR3 spells CASSLPLAGNTGELFF. CDR3 bases: TGTGCCAGCAGCCTCCCATTAGCAGGGAACACCGGGGAGCTGTTTTTT.

This clonotype was recorded a few times. The chain joins TRBV5-6 to TRBJ2-1, with D possibly matching TRBD2 (7 bases). The CDR3 is 16 residues long. Trimming took off 0 bases at V and 6 bases at J, with 16 bases between the two ends. CDR1 SGHDT and CDR2 YYEEEE come from the germline V gene. The CDR3 spells CASSLGSGGPTNEQFF. CDR3 bases: TGTGCCAGCAGCTTGGGGTCCGGGGGGCCTACCAATGAGCAGTTCTTC.

By sample fraction, this clonotype is medium-sized. This chain uses TRBV6-1 with TRBJ2-1; 7 nucleotides agree with TRBD2. Germline-derived CDR1 and CDR2 are MNHNS and SASEGT. V trimming: 10 bases; J trimming: 4 bases; junction bases outside the gene matches: 10. This CDR3 region has 14 residues. CDR3 sequence (DNA): TGTGCCACCCGGGCCCTAGCGGAGTACAATGAGCAGTTCTTC. Translation gives CATRALAEYNEQFF.

This clonotype has at least ten counts. The V gene is TRBV5-6, the J gene TRBJ2-1; 9 bases agree with TRBD2. Germline assignment: CDR1 SGHDT and CDR2 YYEEEE. The ends lost 0 bases at V and 2 bases at J; junction bases unmatched: 6. The CDR3 spans 17 residues. CDR3 nucleotides: TGTGCCAGCAGCTTGGAGAGCGGGAGGAGAACCTACAATGAGCAGTTCTTC. Amino acid sequence: CASSLESGRRTYNEQFF.

In this sample, this clonotype turned up many times. The chain combines TRBV6-6 with TRBJ1-6; TRBD1 aligns across 8 bases. The CDR3 extends over 17 amino acids. J was trimmed by 10 bases and V by 1 base; bases with no gene match: 12. Germline-derived CDR1 and CDR2 are MNHNY and SVGAGI (reference sequence). The DNA for the CDR3 is TGTGCCAGCAGTTACTATATCGACAGGGGAGTTGGCTCACCCCTCCACTTT. It codes for CASSYYIDRGVGSPLHF.

This clonotype was detected a few times. CDR3 in amino acids: CASSKAGTDTQYF. In nucleotides, the CDR3 is TGTGCCAGCAGCAAAGCGGGCACAGATACGCAGTATTTT. The J gene is TRBJ2-3, the V gene TRBV11-3, with D possibly being TRBD2 (5 bases). The CDR3 is 13 amino acids. The germline V and J ends were trimmed by 5 bases and 1 base, with 7 bases remaining between them. Germline CDR1 and CDR2: SGHNT and YENEEA.

The chain links TRBV12-3 or TRBV12-4 to TRBJ2-5; tentative D call: TRBD2 (5 bases). The germline V and J ends were trimmed by 1 base and 7 bases, with 7 bases remaining between them. This CDR3 is built from 12 residues. The CDR3 is CASSLVGGTQYF. DNA of the CDR3: TGTGCCAGCAGTTTAGTAGGAGGGACCCAGTACTTC.

This clonotype has ten or more counts. The chain employs TRBV5-1 and TRBJ2-1, with 9 bases fitting TRBD2. The CDR3 covers 16 residues. Losses at the gene ends were 0 bases for V and 8 bases for J; bases not matched to a gene: 9. Germline V CDR1 and CDR2: SGHRS, YFSETQ. The CDR3 here is CASSLAGGRARYEQFF. CDR3 nucleotide sequence: TGCGCCAGCAGCTTGGCTGGCGGGAGGGCCCGGTATGAGCAGTTCTTC.